The sequence of this T cell receptor (beta chain) was determined in a study of blood T cell repertoires in COVID-19. This table comes from immunoSEQ multiplex PCR, and its TCRdb copy is limited to in-frame clones, with some not included. The sample has fewer than 200,000 clones, over 80% seen once; the top ten hold roughly 4%. The clonotype originates from a woman in her sixties who had recovered from COVID-19. The sequencing sample was made of peripheral blood.

The CDR3 protein is CASSLGLADTQYF. Written as DNA, the CDR3 is TGTGCCAGCAGTTTGGGCTTGGCAGATACGCAGTATTTT. This rearrangement joins TRBV27 to TRBJ2-3; D gene ambiguous. V lost 3 bases and J lost 4, with 8 bases in between. This CDR3 region has 13 residues. CDR1 and CDR2 from the germline V gene are MNHEY and SMNVEV (reference sequence).